The text below deals with one T cell receptor (beta chain). It has no known antigen specificity. The sample holds no much larger clone one base away, and base qualities are not on file. Enrolling through a virtual design, the prospective study's participants ranged in age from roughly 18 to 95 years and lived across approximately 25 United States geographic areas. Cohort assignment in the prospective study relied on participant-reported clinical history from a screening survey and a study questionnaire. Exposed participants had been in contact with someone with a PCR-confirmed or clinician-diagnosed COVID-19 case within 2 weeks of study entry. In the prospective study, whole blood, serum and a nasopharyngeal or oropharyngeal swab were collected from each participant by mobile phlebotomists. Additional blood draws and questionnaires over an approximately 2-month period could optionally be provided by prospective study participants. Before DNA extraction, prospective study blood samples were shipped either frozen or at room temperature.

The data belong to a study of blood T cell repertoires in COVID-19 (dated by TCRdb to 2018 to 2021). In terms of the full investigation: Collaborator samples came from the United States, Italy and Spain and covered acute and convalescent phases of COVID-19. The material from the prospective study consisted of cDNA or gDNA derived from T cells, B-cell-depleted T cells, or PBMCs. Deeply sampled blood TCRbeta repertoires from subjects exposed to, actively infected with, or recovered from COVID-19 were included in the dataset. The repertoires were released in a freely available public database intended as a resource for research on the immune response to SARS-CoV-2. The samples were drawn from two sources: the first 160 participants of the ongoing ImmuneRACE study, and fewer than 1,500 subjects contributed by 6 global collaborators. Nearly every sample came with metadata listing a de-identified subject ID, COVID-19 status, age in years and sex. Where available, HLA class I and class II types were obtained from metadata supplied by the sample provider rather than from assay-based typing.

The germline V gene (reference sequence) supplies CDR1 MNHEY and CDR2 SMNVEV. The V end gives up 3 bases and the J end 3 bases, leaving 7 bases in the junction not matched to a gene. The CDR3 runs 17 amino acids, cysteine and phenylalanine included. The CDR3 DNA has 51 bases and is translated from base 1. Results and caveats for the whole study, not just this receptor: Clinical and demographic metadata were provided uncurated, with the amount varying by source and participant.

TCRbeta CDR3 regions were amplified from genomic DNA by means of the immunoSEQ Assay, a bias-controlled multiplex PCR. The authors processed their data as follows. The number of nucleated cells in each sample was estimated from the amplification of reference gene primers within the assay. Sequence reads were collapsed and filtered to measure the absolute abundance of every unique TCRbeta CDR3 rearrangement. For each sample, productive Simpson clonality was calculated by taking the square root of Simpson's diversity index across productive rearrangements. TCRdb mirrors the immuneACCESS table, restricted to in-frame sequences. Some clones are absent from its copies; in checked studies, under half trace to an unresolved V gene, and the reason for the others is unknown. D and trimming were read from the DNA, whereas the V and J calls and clone size are those reported in that table. For this sample the table gives 120,000 to 150,000 clones, of which roughly 90% were detected only once. The ten largest clones represent roughly 4% of the sample.

The source of this sequence is a woman between 35 and 50 years old who had been exposed to COVID-19. Sequenced: PBMCs or T cells enriched from blood (not recorded which). The chain is encoded by TRBV27 joined to TRBJ2-7; TRBD2 fits 14 bases in the junction. The DNA sequence reads TGTGCCAGCAGTTTTTCCTCCGGGACTAGCGGGAGCTACGAGCAGTACTTC. This translates into CASSFSSGTSGSYEQYF.